This T cell receptor beta chain was documented in a study of T-cell reconstitution after alpha-beta-depleted transplantation in children. The length of the CDR3 is 17 residues. Germline CDR1 reads LGHNA; CDR2 reads YNFKEQ. V lost 1 base, J lost 4 bases, and 5 bases stayed unmatched. In this sample, this clonotype turned up a few times. Unique molecular identifiers featured in how the TCRbeta library was prepared. TCRdb re-called the PCR reads with MiXCR, one entry per CDR3 protein. The data show some 390,000 distinct CDR3 sequences, with over 20% seen just once and around 3.9% held by the top ten. The sequence was obtained from a human donor who donated a stem cell graft to a child with acute myeloid leukemia. The chain employs TRBV4-2 and TRBJ2-2; 11 bases fit TRBD2. This material consisted of PBMCs from the stem cell graft donor, taken from the stem cell graft. This chain's CDR3 is CASSQGLAGKSTGELFF. As DNA, the CDR3 is TGTGCCAGCAGCCAAGGACTAGCGGGAAAGAGCACCGGGGAGCTGTTTTTT.